Listed below are T cell receptor beta chains from one sample, sequenced in a study of T cell changes during pregnancy in multiple sclerosis. Data came from immunoSEQ multiplex PCR; TCRdb stores just in-frame clones and leaves some out. The sample carries approximately 82,000 clones, 85% to 95% recorded once. The input for sequencing was CD4+ T cells from peripheral blood mononuclear cells, taken in the second trimester of pregnancy. The source is a female donor with multiple sclerosis, enrolled in a pregnancy study. The CDR3 runs from the conserved cysteine through the conserved F or W. D genes are given only for firm matches. Clone size is shown for a subset of rows, as once, few, many or a class of expanded clone.

j_gene: TRBJ1-2
abundance: .
d_gene: .
v_gene: TRBV4-1
CDR3nt: TGCGCCAGCAGCCACCCCGGGACTTATGGCTACACCTTC
CDR3aa: CASSHPGTYGYTF

j_gene: TRBJ1-6
abundance: once
d_gene: .
v_gene: TRBV30
CDR3nt: TGTGCCTGGAGTGAGGAAAGGACTTATAATTCACCCCTCCACTTT
CDR3aa: CAWSEERTYNSPLHF

j_gene: TRBJ1-6
abundance: .
d_gene: .
v_gene: TRBV4-2
CDR3nt: TGTGCCAGCAGCCAAGAGGAGGGGAGTAATTCACCCCTCCACTTT
CDR3aa: CASSQEEGSNSPLHF

j_gene: TRBJ1-3
abundance: .
d_gene: TRBD1
v_gene: TRBV27
CDR3nt: TGTGCCAGCAGTTTTTCCCGGGACAGGGCCTCTACCATATATTTT
CDR3aa: CASSFSRDRASTIYF

j_gene: TRBJ1-2
abundance: .
d_gene: TRBD1
v_gene: TRBV10-3
CDR3nt: TGTGCCATCAGTGAGGCAGGGCAGGGGGTGAGGACCTTC
CDR3aa: CAISEAGQGVRTF

j_gene: TRBJ1-6
abundance: .
d_gene: TRBD1
v_gene: TRBV5-4
CDR3nt: TGTGCCAGCAGCGGCAGGGGGGATCGGTCACCCCTCCACTTT
CDR3aa: CASSGRGDRSPLHF

j_gene: TRBJ2-7
abundance: .
d_gene: .
v_gene: TRBV7-2
CDR3nt: TGTGCCAGCAGCTTTGGCGGGGGCCGGCGTGTTTGGTACGAGCAGTACTTC
CDR3aa: CASSFGGGRRVWYEQYF

j_gene: TRBJ2-7
abundance: .
d_gene: TRBD1
v_gene: TRBV5-1
CDR3nt: TGCGCCAGCAGCTCTAATTCGGGACAGACCTACGAGCAGTACTTC
CDR3aa: CASSSNSGQTYEQYF

j_gene: TRBJ1-1
abundance: .
d_gene: TRBD1
v_gene: TRBV6-1
CDR3nt: TGTGCCAGCAGCCTTGGGACAGGGGGAGAAGCTTTCTTT
CDR3aa: CASSLGTGGEAFF

j_gene: TRBJ2-3
abundance: .
d_gene: TRBD2
v_gene: TRBV5-1
CDR3nt: TGCGCCAGCAGCTTGGGACTAGCGGGAATTAGCACAGATACGCAGTATTTT
CDR3aa: CASSLGLAGISTDTQYF

j_gene: TRBJ1-2
abundance: .
d_gene: TRBD1
v_gene: TRBV6-6
CDR3nt: TGTGCCAGCAGTTCCGGGACAGGGACTTATGGCTACACCTTC
CDR3aa: CASSSGTGTYGYTF

j_gene: TRBJ1-5
abundance: .
d_gene: .
v_gene: TRBV29-1
CDR3nt: TGCAGCGTTGGGGCGGGCAGGCAGCCCCAGCATTTT
CDR3aa: CSVGAGRQPQHF

j_gene: TRBJ2-2
abundance: .
d_gene: .
v_gene: TRBV18
CDR3nt: TGTGCCAGCTCACCACGCGAGATCCGGGCCGGGGAGCTGTTTTTT
CDR3aa: CASSPREIRAGELFF